This T cell receptor (beta chain) was obtained from a study of T cells after yellow fever vaccination. Ten or more counts support this clonotype. The trim removed 3 bases at V and 5 bases at J, leaving 11 bases unmatched. The CDR3 loop spans 15 amino acids. Germline lookup yields CDR1 DFQATT and CDR2 SNEGSKA (reference sequence). In TCRdb, the 5' RACE reads were re-called with MiXCR into one record per CDR3 protein. The table includes 200,000 to 300,000 distinct CDR3 sequences, more than 3.5% detected once. V usage is TRBV20-1 and J usage is TRBJ2-5; 8 nucleotides agree with TRBD2. This TCR was sampled from a man aged 18 to 30 who received the YFV17D yellow fever vaccine. The source was PBMCs, collected 15 days after the yellow fever booster vaccination. CDR3 sequence (DNA): TGCAGTGCTAGCGTCCCCTCAGTAGCGGGGGAGACCCAGTACTTC. This encodes CSASVPSVAGETQYF.